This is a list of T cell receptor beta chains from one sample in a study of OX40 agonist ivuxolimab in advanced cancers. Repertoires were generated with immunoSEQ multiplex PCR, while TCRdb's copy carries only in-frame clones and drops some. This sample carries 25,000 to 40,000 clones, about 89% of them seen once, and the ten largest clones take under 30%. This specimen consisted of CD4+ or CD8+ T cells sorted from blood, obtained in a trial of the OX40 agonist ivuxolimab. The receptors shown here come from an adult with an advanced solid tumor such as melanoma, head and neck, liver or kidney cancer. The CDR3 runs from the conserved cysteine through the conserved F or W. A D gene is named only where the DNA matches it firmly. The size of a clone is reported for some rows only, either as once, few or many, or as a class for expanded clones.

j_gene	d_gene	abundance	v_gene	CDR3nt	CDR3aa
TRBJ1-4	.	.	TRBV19	TGTGCCAGTAGTATAGGAGGGGAACCTAATGAAAAACTGTTTTTT	CASSIGGEPNEKLFF
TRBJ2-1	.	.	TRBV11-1	TGTGCCAGCAGCTTAGTGGGGGGGCAGTTCTTC	CASSLVGGQFF
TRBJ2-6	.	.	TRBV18	TGTGCCAGCTCACTTGACAGAAGCTCTGGGGCCAACGTCCTGACTTTC	CASSLDRSSGANVLTF
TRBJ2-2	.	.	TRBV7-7	TGTGCTAGCAGCTTATCCATTCAGAACACCGGGGAGCTGTTTTTT	CASSLSIQNTGELFF
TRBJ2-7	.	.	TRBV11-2	TGTGCCAGCAGCTTAGAACTAGTGGGGTCTCTGGAGCAGTACTTC	CASSLELVGSLEQYF
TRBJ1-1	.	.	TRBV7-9	TGTGCCAGCAGCTTAGCGAACAGCTACACTGAAGCTTTCTTT	CASSLANSYTEAFF
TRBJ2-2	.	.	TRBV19	TGTGCCAGTAGTATTGCATCCGGAGATGTCGGGGAGCTGTTTTTT	CASSIASGDVGELFF
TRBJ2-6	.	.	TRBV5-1	TGCGCCAGCAGCTGGACCTTCGGCTCTGGGGCCAACGTCCTGACTTTC	CASSWTFGSGANVLTF
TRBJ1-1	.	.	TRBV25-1	TGTGCCAGCAGTGAATGGGAGGATCCTATGAACACTGAAGCTTTCTTT	CASSEWEDPMNTEAFF
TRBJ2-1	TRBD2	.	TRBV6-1	TGTGCCAGCAGTTATAGCCTAGCGGGCAGCGAGCAGTTCTTC	CASSYSLAGSEQFF
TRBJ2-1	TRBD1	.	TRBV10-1	TGCGCCAGCAGTGACACAGGGGACGACCCATACAATGAGCAGTTCTTC	CASSDTGDDPYNEQFF
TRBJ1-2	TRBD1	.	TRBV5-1	TGCGCCAGCAGCTTGGGGAGCTCCGGGACAGGGGGCTCCTATGGCTACACCTTC	CASSLGSSGTGGSYGYTF
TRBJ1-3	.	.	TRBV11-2	TGTGCCTCGTCGAGGTTGGGGAACACCATATATTTT	CASSRLGNTIYF
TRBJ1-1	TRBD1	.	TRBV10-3	TGTGCCATCAGTGAGTCGTTAACAGGGGGTGAAACTGAAGCTTTCTTT	CAISESLTGGETEAFF
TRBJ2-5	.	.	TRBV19	TGTGCCAGTACCCGGGCACACCAAGAGACCCAGTACTTC	CASTRAHQETQYF
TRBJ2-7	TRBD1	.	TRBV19	TGTGCCAGTAGTCCCCGGACAGGGACATACTACGAGCAGTACTTC	CASSPRTGTYYEQYF
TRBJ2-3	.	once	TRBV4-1	TGCGCCAGCAGCCGAGGGGGGGCATCCACAGATACGCAGTATTTT	CASSRGGASTDTQYF
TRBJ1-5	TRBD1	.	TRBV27	TGTGCCAGCAGCAGGACAGGCCATACTAATCAGCCCCAGCATTTT	CASSRTGHTNQPQHF
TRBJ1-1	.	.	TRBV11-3	TGTGCCAGCAGCCAAGACAGTAGGGCTGAAGCTTTCTTT	CASSQDSRAEAFF
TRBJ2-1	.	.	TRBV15	TGTGCCACCAGCAGAGGCGGGGTTGAGCGAATCACGGGTGAGCAGTTCTTC	CATSRGGVERITGEQFF
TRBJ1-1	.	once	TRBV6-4	TGTGCCAGCAGTGTCGCTCATGGAATGAACACTGAAGCTTTCTTT	CASSVAHGMNTEAFF
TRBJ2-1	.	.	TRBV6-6	TGTGCCAGCAGCTATCGGGGACGTCTATACAATGAGCAGTTCTTC	CASSYRGRLYNEQFF
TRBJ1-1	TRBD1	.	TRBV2	TGTGCCAGCAGTTGGACAGGCGGGTCGGCTGAAGCTTTCTTT	CASSWTGGSAEAFF
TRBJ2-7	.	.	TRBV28	TGTGCCAGCAGTTCCGGGACCTTCCTTGGCTACGAGCAGTACTTC	CASSSGTFLGYEQYF
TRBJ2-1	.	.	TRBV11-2	TGTGCCAGCAGCTTGATAAGGCTACGGAACAATGAGCAGTTCTTC	CASSLIRLRNNEQFF
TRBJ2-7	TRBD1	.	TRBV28	TGTGCCAGTCAGCCCCGGGACAGCCTATACGAGCAGTACTTC	CASQPRDSLYEQYF
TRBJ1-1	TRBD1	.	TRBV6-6	TGTGCCAGCAGTTACTCAGACAGGGCTGAAGCTTTCTTT	CASSYSDRAEAFF